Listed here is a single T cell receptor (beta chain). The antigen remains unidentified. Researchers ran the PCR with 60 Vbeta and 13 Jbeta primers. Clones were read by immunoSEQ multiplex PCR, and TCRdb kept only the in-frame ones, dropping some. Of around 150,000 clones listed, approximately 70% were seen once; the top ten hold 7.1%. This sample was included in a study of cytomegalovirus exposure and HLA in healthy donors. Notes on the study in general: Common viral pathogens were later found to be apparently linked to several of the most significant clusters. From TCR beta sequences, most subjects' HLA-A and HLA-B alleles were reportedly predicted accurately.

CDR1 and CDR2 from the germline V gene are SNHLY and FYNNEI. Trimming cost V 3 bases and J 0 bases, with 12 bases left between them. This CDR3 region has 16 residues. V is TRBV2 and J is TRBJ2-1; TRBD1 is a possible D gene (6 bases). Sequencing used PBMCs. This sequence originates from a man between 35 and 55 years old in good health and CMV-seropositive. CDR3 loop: CASSEYTGSSYNEQFF. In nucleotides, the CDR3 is TGTGCCAGCAGTGAGTATACAGGGAGCTCCTACAATGAGCAGTTCTTC.